This entry lists 18 T cell receptor beta chains sequenced from one sample in a study of control samples from healthy donors and cancer patients. TCRdb's table, derived via immunoSEQ multiplex PCR, lists solely in-frame clones and lacks some. Here the sample spans roughly 100,000 clones, approximately 90% being singletons. The sample comprised blood. The origin of the receptors is a woman aged 18-29 years in good health.

V and J are TRBV28 and TRBJ2-1; D unresolved. Trimming left V 2 bases short and J 1 base short, with 9 bases between. CDR1 and CDR2 (germline): MDHEN, SYDVKM. This CDR3 spans 15 amino acids. CDR3 amino acids: CASSLRLVSYNEQFF. The CDR3 DNA is TGTGCCAGCAGTTTAAGGCTAGTTTCCTACAATGAGCAGTTCTTC.

The genes are TRBV30 and TRBJ2-7; D gene uncertain. Trimming took 5 bases from V and 3 from J, leaving 11 bases between them. Germline V gene lookup returns CDR1 GTSNPN and CDR2 SVGIG (reference sequence). The CDR3 has 12 amino acids. Written as DNA, the CDR3 is TGTGCCTGGGGGGTACATCTCTACGAGCAGTACTTC. This encodes CAWGVHLYEQYF.

With regard to this clone: The same CDR3 is also encoded by other DNA sequences in this sample. The gene calls are TRBV7-2 and TRBJ1-1; D uncertain. The CDR3 length is 14 residues. V was clipped by 2 bases and J by 1 base, with 8 bases between them. Per the germline V gene, CDR1 is SGHTA and CDR2 is FQGNSA. The CDR3 nucleotides are TGTGCCAGCAGCTTATTCCGCGGGAACACTGAAGCTTTCTTT. It yields the protein CASSLFRGNTEAFF.

The rearrangement joins TRBV28 to TRBJ1-2; perhaps TRBD1 as D (6 bases). The germline gives CDR1 MDHEN, CDR2 SYDVKM. Trimming removed 10 bases from V and 4 bases from J, with 19 bases in between. This CDR3 region has 14 residues. CDR3 protein: CATWSKGVGYGYTF. The CDR3, as DNA: TGTGCCACCTGGAGTAAGGGGGTGGGCTATGGCTACACCTTC.

J is TRBJ1-5 and V is TRBV6-1; unclear D gene. Trimming removed 0 bases at V and 5 bases at J, with 5 bases between. The CDR3 consists of 13 residues. Germline V gene sequence: CDR1 MNHNS, CDR2 SASEGT. The CDR3 sequence is CASSEAWDQPQHF. CDR3 DNA: TGTGCCAGCAGTGAAGCCTGGGATCAGCCCCAGCATTTT.

The chain employs TRBV12-5 and TRBJ1-5; no definite D call. The germline CDR1 and CDR2 sequences are LGHNT and FRNRAP. Trimming took off 6 bases at V and 0 bases at J, with 6 bases between the two ends. The CDR3 extends over 13 amino acids. CDR3 in amino acids: CASGPFSNQPQHF. The CDR3 DNA follows: TGTGCTAGTGGCCCCTTTAGCAATCAGCCCCAGCATTTT.

The V gene is TRBV3-1 (or the pseudogene TRBV3-2), the J gene TRBJ1-3; D not resolved. The germline gives CDR1 LGHDT, CDR2 YNNKEL (reference sequence). The V gene lost 4 bases and the J gene lost 0 bases, with 13 bases spanning the gap. This CDR3 is built from 16 residues. CDR3 DNA: TGTGCCAGCAGCCGTGATCTGGGGAGCTCTGGAAACACCATATATTTT. This translates into CASSRDLGSSGNTIYF.

V and J are TRBV27 and TRBJ2-7; 7 nucleotides align to TRBD2. Looked up from germline, CDR1 is MNHEY and CDR2 is SMNVEV (reference sequence). V was pared by 6 bases and J by 7 bases, with 12 bases of the junction left unmatched. The CDR3 runs to 14 residues. CDR3 sequence reads: CASSRGTINLEQYF. CDR3 nucleotides: TGTGCCAGCAGCCGCGGGACTATTAATTTGGAGCAGTACTTC.

The chain couples TRBV19 to TRBJ1-1; D is ambiguous. The CDR3 runs 13 residues. V gave up 5 bases and J gave up 7 bases, with 14 bases separating them. CDR1 LNHDA and CDR2 SQIVND come from the germline V gene (reference sequence). CDR3 nucleotides: TGTGCCAGTAGTCTTAATCGATGGAATGAAGCTTTCTTT. The encoded protein is CASSLNRWNEAFF.

The V gene is TRBV6-1, the J gene TRBJ2-7; 11 bases are a match to TRBD2. Germline CDR1 MNHNS, CDR2 SASEGT. The CDR3 loop spans 15 amino acids. The V segment lost 2 bases and the J segment 6 bases; nucleotides outside the gene matches: 6. The CDR3, as DNA: TGTGCCAGCAGTGAACTAGCGGGGGGCCGTGGCGAGCAGTACTTC. It yields the protein CASSELAGGRGEQYF.

This chain joins TRBV5-4 and TRBJ2-2, with 7 bases that match TRBD1. The junction had 9 bases not matched to a gene; V was cut back by 2 bases and J by 5 bases. The CDR3 spans 16 residues. Per the germline V gene, CDR1 is SGHNT and CDR2 is YYREEE (reference sequence). The CDR3 is CASSLRTGLGTGELFF. As DNA, the CDR3 is TGTGCCAGCAGCTTACGGACAGGTTTGGGAACCGGGGAGCTGTTTTTT.

This sequence joins TRBV27 and TRBJ1-5; D is perhaps TRBD1 (6 bases). The ends were cut back, 6 bases at V and 4 bases at J, with 13 bases in the middle. This CDR3 comprises 14 residues. Germline-derived CDR1 and CDR2 are MNHEY and SMNVEV (reference sequence). CDR3 residues: CASSPGQTNQPQHF. In DNA form, the CDR3 reads TGTGCCAGCAGCCCTGGACAGACGAATCAGCCCCAGCATTTT.

This clone was detected once. The chain combines TRBV10-1 with TRBJ2-5, with D tentatively TRBD1 (6 bases). CDR3 size: 14 residues. From germline, CDR1 is WNHNN and CDR2 SYGVQD (reference sequence). Trimming shortened V by 6 bases and J by 5 bases, and 16 bases separated the two germline ends. CDR3 loop: CASRETGTLETQYF. The CDR3 DNA reads TGCGCCAGCAGAGAGACAGGTACCCTCGAGACCCAGTACTTC.

The chain joins TRBV28 to TRBJ2-2; the match to TRBD1 covers 8 bases. V dropped 6 bases and J dropped 6; count of bases not matched to a gene: 6. CDR3 length: 14 amino acids. The germline CDR1 and CDR2 sequences are MDHEN and SYDVKM. CDR3 protein: CASSHSRGPGELFF. CDR3 DNA: TGTGCCAGCAGCCACAGCAGGGGGCCCGGGGAGCTGTTTTTT.

The chain recombines TRBV5-1 with TRBJ1-2, with D hard to call. The CDR3 runs to 15 residues. CDR1 and CDR2 from the germline V gene are SGHRS and YFSETQ. The germline V and J ends were trimmed by 5 bases and 0 bases, with 14 bases remaining between them. The CDR3 spells CASSSEGGTNYGYTF. DNA for the CDR3: TGCGCCAGCAGTTCCGAGGGCGGAACTAACTATGGCTACACCTTC.

The chain employs TRBV7-8 and TRBJ2-1, with 8 bases identical to TRBD2. Germline V gene sequence: CDR1 SGHVS, CDR2 FQNEAQ. J was trimmed by 7 bases and V by 2 bases; bases with no gene match: 7. CDR3 length equals 15 residues. This CDR3 reads CASSLRPAGVNEQFF. CDR3 coding DNA: TGTGCCAGCAGCTTAAGACCAGCGGGAGTTAATGAGCAGTTCTTC. Full variable domain (outside the CDR3, taken from reference TRBV7-8 and TRBJ2-1): GAGVSQSPRYKVAKRGQDVALRCDPISGHVSLFWYQQALGQGPEFLTYFQNEAQLDKSGLPSDRFFAERPEGSVSTLKIQRTQQEDSAVYLCASSLRPAGVNEQFFGPGTRLTVL.

V usage is TRBV7-3 and J usage is TRBJ1-1, with TRBD1 as a possible D gene (5 bases). Looked up from germline, CDR1 is SGHTA and CDR2 is FQGTGA. The CDR3 is made up of 14 amino acids. V was cut by 1 base and J by 7 bases, with 13 bases left in between. CDR3 loop: CASSLRGGAGEAFF. CDR3 coding DNA: TGTGCCAGCAGCTTAAGGGGTGGGGCGGGTGAAGCTTTCTTT.

In this sample, this clone turned up once. The CDR3, as DNA: TGCGCCAGTTCCGGGACAGGGATCTCCGGGGAGCTGTTTTTT. It specifies CASSGTGISGELFF. The V and J genes are TRBV23-1 and TRBJ2-2; 9 bases are a match to TRBD1. TRBV23-1 is placed among ORFs of uncertain function. This CDR3 has 14 amino acids. The junction had 8 bases not matched to a gene; V was cut back by 9 bases and J by 6 bases.